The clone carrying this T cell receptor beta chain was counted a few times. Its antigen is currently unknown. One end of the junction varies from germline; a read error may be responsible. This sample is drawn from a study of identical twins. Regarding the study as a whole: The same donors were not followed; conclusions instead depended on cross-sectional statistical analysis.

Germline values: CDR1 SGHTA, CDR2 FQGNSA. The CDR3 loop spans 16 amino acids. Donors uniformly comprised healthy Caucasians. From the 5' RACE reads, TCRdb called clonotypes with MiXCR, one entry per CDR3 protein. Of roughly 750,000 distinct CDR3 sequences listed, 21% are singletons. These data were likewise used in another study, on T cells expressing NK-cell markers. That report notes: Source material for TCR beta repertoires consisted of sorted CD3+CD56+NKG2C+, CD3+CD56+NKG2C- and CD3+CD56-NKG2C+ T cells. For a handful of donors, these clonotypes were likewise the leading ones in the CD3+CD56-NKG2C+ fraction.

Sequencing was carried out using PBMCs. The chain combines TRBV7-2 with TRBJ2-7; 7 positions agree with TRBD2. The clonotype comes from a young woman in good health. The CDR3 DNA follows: TGTGCCAGCAGCGTAGCGGGTCGGCGGGAGTATAACGAGCAGTACTTC. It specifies CASSVAGRREYNEQYF. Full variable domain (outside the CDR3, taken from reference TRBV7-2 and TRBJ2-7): GAGVSQSPSNKVTEKGKDVELRCDPISGHTALYWYRQSLGQGLEFLIYFQGNSAPDKSGLPSDRFSAERTGGSVSTLTIQRTQQEDSAVYLCASSVAGRREYNEQYFGPGTRLTVT.